Shown below are 31 T cell receptor beta chains from a single sample sequenced in a study of identical twins. TCRdb reanalysed the 5' RACE reads using MiXCR and keeps one entry per CDR3 protein. The sample has about 260,000 distinct CDR3 sequences, about 7% seen once. These data are also associated with another study on yellow fever vaccine responses in identical twins.

Specimen: memory (CD45RO+) T cells sorted from blood. Receptor source: a young woman in good health.

The table lists this clonotype with a few counts. V and J are TRBV6-5 and TRBJ2-1; 10 bases are a match to TRBD2. This CDR3 region has 15 residues. The junction had 4 bases not matched to a gene; V was cut back by 0 bases and J by 8 bases. Germline V gives CDR1 MNHEY, CDR2 SVGAGI. In nucleotides, the CDR3 is TGTGCCAGCAGTTACTCGGGGCTAGCGGGAGATGAGCAGTTCTTC. Translated, it gives CASSYSGLAGDEQFF.

This clonotype has a handful of counts. The chain uses TRBV7-2 and TRBJ2-3; D not certain. The CDR3 runs 13 residues. V lost 2 bases to trimming and J lost 2 bases, with 5 bases between them. The germline V gene has CDR1 SGHTA and CDR2 FQGNSA. The CDR3 DNA reads TGTGCCAGCAGCTTATTCCCCACAGATACGCAGTATTTT. Residues: CASSLFPTDTQYF.

The chain carries TRBV11-2 and TRBJ2-5, with a tentative D call TRBD2 (6 bases). The germline gives CDR1 SGHAT, CDR2 FQNNGV. Trimming stripped 3 bases from V and 2 bases from J, with 10 bases between. The CDR3 totals 14 residues. The CDR3 sequence: CASSFVAGQETQYF. The CDR3 region has the DNA TGTGCCAGCAGCTTCGTGGCGGGGCAAGAGACCCAGTACTTC.

This clonotype was detected a few times. This rearrangement joins TRBV4-1 to TRBJ2-3; D could derive from TRBD1 or TRBD2 (6 bases each). V gave up 3 bases and J gave up 1 base, with 17 bases separating them. CDR3 length: 17 residues. Germline CDR1 and CDR2: MGHRA and YSYEKL. In DNA form, the CDR3 reads TGCGCCAGCAGCCAGGGGGGCCCATCGCCTCGCACAGATACGCAGTATTTT. Its protein is CASSQGGPSPRTDTQYF.

This clonotype was recorded a few times. The J gene is TRBJ2-5, the V gene TRBV7-9; the match to TRBD1 covers 7 bases. CDR1 is SEHNR, CDR2 FQNEAQ, per germline (reference sequence). The CDR3 has 15 residues. V shed 5 bases and J 5 bases; nucleotides not matched to a gene: 11. CDR3 nucleotides: TGTGCCAGCAGCCTTACTGTGACAGGGCGGGAGACCCAGTACTTC. Its translation is CASSLTVTGRETQYF.

This clonotype was found many times. This chain joins TRBV5-1 and TRBJ2-2, with 16 bases fitting TRBD2. This CDR3 region has 17 residues. CDR1 is SGHRS, CDR2 YFSETQ, per germline. Trimming took 3 bases from V and 4 from J; bases not matched to a gene: 3. CDR3 bases: TGCGCCAGCAGCTCGGGACTAGCGGGAGGGAGCACCGGGGAGCTGTTTTTT. This translates into CASSSGLAGGSTGELFF. The full variable domain, its missing parts supplied by reference TRBV5-1 and TRBJ2-2, is KAGVTQTPRYLIKTRGQQVTLSCSPISGHRSVSWYQQTPGQGLQFLFEYFSETQRNKGNFPGRFSGRQFSNSRSEMNVSTLELGDSALYLCASSSGLAGGSTGELFFGEGSRLTVL.

Many counts were recorded for this clonotype. The V gene is TRBV25-1, the J gene TRBJ1-5, with D maybe TRBD1 (5 bases). Per germline, CDR1 MGHDK and CDR2 SYGVNS. This CDR3 is 13 amino acids long. The V and J ends lost 1 base and 5 bases respectively, with 6 bases between them. CDR3 DNA: TGTGCCAGCAGTGAATGGGGGGATCAGCCCCAGCATTTT. This encodes CASSEWGDQPQHF.

This clonotype was detected many times. The chain carries TRBV3-1 and TRBJ1-1; weak D call: TRBD1 (5 bases). Trimming shortened V by 5 bases and J by 0 bases, and 10 bases separated the two germline ends. The germline V gene encodes CDR1 LGHDT and CDR2 YNNKEL (reference sequence). The CDR3 is 14 amino acids. The CDR3 DNA follows: TGTGCCAGCAGCGCAGGACAACTGAACACTGAAGCTTTCTTT. As protein: CASSAGQLNTEAFF.

This chain joins TRBV5-1 and TRBJ2-1; 11 positions match TRBD1. The CDR3 has 19 residues. CDR1 and CDR2 (germline): SGHRS, YFSETQ. Losses at the gene ends were 3 bases for V and 2 bases for J; bases not matched to a gene: 13. The CDR3 nucleotides read TGCGCCAGCAGCTCCACCGGGACAGGGGGGTTTATTGCCTACAATGAGCAGTTCTTC. Translated: CASSSTGTGGFIAYNEQFF.

This clonotype showed up just a few times. The V and J genes are TRBV12-3 or TRBV12-4 and TRBJ2-3; 8 bases are shared with TRBD2. Unmatched junction bases numbered 7, after V lost 4 bases and J lost 7 bases. The CDR3 length is 14 residues. The CDR3 DNA follows: TGTGCCAGCAGTTATGGCGGGGGGACAAATACGCAGTATTTT. Its translation is CASSYGGGTNTQYF.

In its sample, this clonotype was seen many times. The chain couples TRBV5-1 to TRBJ1-1; D not resolved. V was clipped by 4 bases and J by 1 base, with 11 bases between them. The germline V gene has CDR1 SGHRS and CDR2 YFSETQ. The CDR3 is 14 amino acids. The CDR3: CASSLDRKNTEAFF. In nucleotides, the CDR3 is TGCGCCAGCAGCCTAGACCGTAAGAACACTGAAGCTTTCTTT.

At least ten counts were recorded for this clonotype. The chain couples TRBV7-8 to TRBJ2-7, with D perhaps TRBD1 or TRBD2 (5 bases each). There are 15 residues in the CDR3. With 0 bases removed from V and 2 bases from J, the gap between germline ends came to 11 bases. CDR1 is SGHVS and CDR2 is FQNEAQ in the germline V gene. CDR3 coding DNA: TGTGCCAGCAGCTTAGCGTCGGGACCCGCCTACGAGCAGTACTTC. Its translation is CASSLASGPAYEQYF.

This clonotype was detected once. This rearrangement joins TRBV7-6 to TRBJ2-1; D is unresolved. The CDR3 totals 13 residues. The germline V and J ends were trimmed by 6 bases and 5 bases, with 11 bases remaining between them. Germline CDR1 reads SGHVS; CDR2 reads FNYEAQ. CDR3 in amino acids: CASRPDHDNEQFF. CDR3 DNA sequence: TGTGCCAGCAGACCAGACCACGACAATGAGCAGTTCTTC.

This clonotype was picked up many times. The genes are TRBV5-1 and TRBJ2-3, with D perhaps matching TRBD2 (5 bases). The V end was cut by 1 base, the J end by 2 bases, with 8 bases between. CDR1 SGHRS and CDR2 YFSETQ come from the germline V gene. The CDR3 spans 14 residues. CDR3 in DNA: TGCGCCAGCAGCTTGTGGGGAGTCACAGATACGCAGTATTTT. Translating it yields CASSLWGVTDTQYF.

The sample holds a few counts of this clonotype. The V and J genes are TRBV6-1 and TRBJ2-7; no definite D call. Trimming took 1 base from V and 1 from J, leaving 8 bases between them. This CDR3 has 14 amino acids. CDR1 MNHNS and CDR2 SASEGT come from the germline V gene. DNA of the CDR3: TGTGCCAGCAGTGAAGATGTCAGATCCTACGAGCAGTACGTC. This encodes CASSEDVRSYEQYV.

This clonotype came up many times. The genes are TRBV11-2 and TRBJ2-3; D could derive from TRBD1 or TRBD2 (5 bases each). The length of the CDR3 is 14 residues. V shed 5 bases and J shed 6 bases, with 15 bases lying between them. Germline loops: CDR1 SGHAT, CDR2 FQNNGV. The CDR3 DNA reads as TGTGCCAGCAGCCCCGGGGCTAGCTCGGATACGCAGTATTTT. Protein: CASSPGASSDTQYF.

This clonotype was seen more than once but under ten times. J is TRBJ1-6 and V is TRBV2; the match to TRBD1 covers 8 bases. The CDR3 spans 16 residues. Trimming took 6 bases from V and 8 from J; bases not matched to a gene: 12. Germline-derived CDR1 and CDR2 are SNHLY and FYNNEI. The DNA for the CDR3 is TGTGCCAGCAGCCCACCTCAGGGGGCAGGAGATTCACCCCTCCACTTT. This gives the protein CASSPPQGAGDSPLHF.

In DNA, the CDR3 is TGCGCCAGCAGTGCCGAAGGGGTCACCGGGGAGCTGTTTTTT. It specifies CASSAEGVTGELFF. The chain couples TRBV10-1 to TRBJ2-2, with a tentative D call TRBD1 (5 bases). The germline V gene encodes CDR1 WNHNN and CDR2 SYGVQD (reference sequence). Trimming took 4 bases from V and 4 from J, leaving 10 bases between them. The CDR3 is made up of 14 amino acids.

This clonotype was counted at least ten times. The V call is TRBV12-3 or TRBV12-4, the J call TRBJ1-1; D is unresolved. With 6 bases removed from V and 1 base from J, the gap between germline ends came to 9 bases. CDR3 size: 13 residues. This chain's CDR3 is CASRSRTNTEAFF. As DNA, the CDR3 is TGTGCCAGCAGGAGTCGGACGAACACTGAAGCTTTCTTT.

The chain joins TRBV5-6 to TRBJ2-3, with D possibly matching TRBD2 (5 bases). V was clipped by 2 bases and J by 14 bases, with 12 bases between them. Germline V gene data show CDR1 as SGHDT and CDR2 as YYEEEE. The CDR3 spans 11 residues. As DNA, the CDR3 is TGTGCCAGCAGCTTCGAGACTATTGCGTATTTT. Translating gives CASSFETIAYF.

This clonotype was detected a few times. CDR3 DNA: TGCAGTGTCCCGGGACTAGCGGCTAGCACAGATACGCAGTATTTT. Protein product: CSVPGLAASTDTQYF. The V call is TRBV20-1, the J call TRBJ2-3; 11 bases match TRBD2. Germline assignment: CDR1 DFQATT and CDR2 SNEGSKA (reference sequence). The CDR3 has 15 residues. V shed 7 bases and J 0 bases; nucleotides not matched to a gene: 6.

This clonotype has ten or more counts. V and J are TRBV12-3 or TRBV12-4 and TRBJ2-5, with TRBD2 matching 10 bases. Unmatched junction bases numbered 10, after V lost 3 bases and J lost 6 bases. This CDR3 comprises 16 residues. In DNA, the CDR3 is TGTGCCAGCAGTTTGGCCGGGCTAGCGGGAGCTAAGACCCAGTACTTC. Protein product: CASSLAGLAGAKTQYF.

This clonotype has just a few counts. The chain couples TRBV2 to TRBJ2-3; 7 bases agree with TRBD1. CDR3 length: 15 residues. The V segment lost 6 bases and the J segment 4 bases; nucleotides outside the gene matches: 10. Germline values: CDR1 SNHLY, CDR2 FYNNEI. The CDR3 DNA follows: TGTGCCAGCAGACGGGACAGTCTCTCGTCAGATACGCAGTATTTT. Translation gives CASRRDSLSSDTQYF.

The V call is TRBV2, the J call TRBJ2-5; possible D gene TRBD1, 5 bases. Germline V gene data show CDR1 as SNHLY and CDR2 as FYNNEI. The V and J ends lost 5 bases and 5 bases respectively, with 15 bases between them. The CDR3 length is 14 residues. CDR3 residues: CASSPPGQQETQYF. As DNA, the CDR3 is TGTGCCAGCAGTCCCCCAGGGCAGCAGGAGACCCAGTACTTC.

The chain links TRBV20-1 to TRBJ1-2; D is unresolved. This CDR3 comprises 14 residues. With 0 bases removed from V and 2 bases from J, the gap between germline ends came to 10 bases. Germline CDR1 DFQATT, CDR2 SNEGSKA (reference sequence). As DNA, the CDR3 is TGCAGTGCTAGAGATTTGCGGCAGAACTATGGCTACACCTTC. This sequence encodes CSARDLRQNYGYTF.

The sample holds a few counts of this clonotype. This rearrangement joins TRBV3-1 to TRBJ2-5; D is possibly TRBD2 (5 bases). Germline V gives CDR1 LGHDT, CDR2 YNNKEL (reference sequence). This CDR3 is built from 17 residues. Trimming took off 4 bases at V and 2 bases at J, with 20 bases between the two ends. CDR3 bases: TGTGCCAGCAGCCCGAATGGAGTAGCGAATTATCAAGAGACCCAGTACTTC. Its translation is CASSPNGVANYQETQYF.

This clonotype was seen repeatedly, ten times or more. The chain has TRBV10-1 and TRBJ2-2, with 8 bases lining up with TRBD2. The CDR3 covers 13 residues. V shed 4 bases and J 13 bases; nucleotides not matched to a gene: 8. In germline, CDR1 is WNHNN, CDR2 SYGVQD (reference sequence). CDR3 coding DNA: TGCGCCAGCAGTGGGCCGGGAGGGCTGAGGCTGTTTTTT. Translating gives CASSGPGGLRLFF.

The DNA of the CDR3 is TGTGCCAGCAGTATGACAGGGGGCCACCCCTACGAGCAGTACTTC. It translates to CASSMTGGHPYEQYF. The rearrangement uses TRBV27 and TRBJ2-7; 10 nucleotides align to TRBD1. This CDR3 spans 15 amino acids. V dropped 5 bases and J dropped 2; count of bases not matched to a gene: 6. CDR1 MNHEY and CDR2 SMNVEV come from the germline V gene (reference sequence).

This clonotype has at least ten counts. The chain uses TRBV5-1 and TRBJ2-7; 8 bases are shared with TRBD1. The germline CDR1 and CDR2 sequences are SGHRS and YFSETQ. Trimming removed 4 bases from V and 6 bases from J; junction bases left unmatched: 12. The CDR3 runs to 15 residues. The CDR3 here is CASSEEGDRLREQYF. In DNA form, the CDR3 reads TGCGCCAGCAGCGAGGAGGGGGACAGGCTTCGCGAGCAGTACTTC.

There are many counts of this clonotype. The genes are TRBV11-2 and TRBJ2-7; D gene ambiguous. Trimming removed 5 bases from V and 4 bases from J, with 12 bases in between. CDR1 SGHAT and CDR2 FQNNGV come from the germline V gene. The CDR3 has 13 residues. CDR3 in DNA: TGTGCCAGCAGCCCCCCGGACCGTTACGAGCAGTACTTC. Amino acid sequence: CASSPPDRYEQYF.

DNA for the CDR3: TGTGCCAGCAGCCAAAGCGGGGTGCTGTATTTT. This gives the protein CASSQSGVLYF. The rearrangement joins TRBV3-1 to TRBJ2-3; 7 bases line up with TRBD2. The J segment lost 14 bases and the V segment lost 2 bases, leaving 4 bases of the junction unmatched. CDR1 is LGHDT and CDR2 is YNNKEL in the germline V gene (reference sequence). The CDR3 totals 11 residues.